This T cell receptor (beta chain) was obtained from a study of CD8 T cells in Susac syndrome. Reverse transcription used about 0.45 to 1 ug RNA and random hexamers. Amplification of TCR beta CDR3 by immunoSEQ multiplex PCR spanned 54 Vbeta and 13 Jbeta. MiXCR was run by TCRdb on the immunoSEQ multiplex PCR reads, yielding one entry per CDR3 protein. The sample comprises 120,000 or so distinct CDR3 sequences, 94% of which are singletons, and around 0.1% rests with the top ten. Trimming removed 5 bases from V and 5 bases from J; junction bases left unmatched: 10. This CDR3 comprises 15 residues. Germline V gene lookup returns CDR1 MDHEN and CDR2 SYDVKM. Healthy donors were controls matched for age and sex.

Sequenced input: CD4+ T cells from PBMCs. This TCR was sampled from a human donor in good health. This chain joins TRBV28 and TRBJ2-7; 9 bases align to TRBD1. The CDR3 protein is CASSSTGTGSDEQYF. CDR3 coding DNA: TGTGCCAGCAGTAGCACCGGGACAGGGTCTGACGAGCAGTACTTC.